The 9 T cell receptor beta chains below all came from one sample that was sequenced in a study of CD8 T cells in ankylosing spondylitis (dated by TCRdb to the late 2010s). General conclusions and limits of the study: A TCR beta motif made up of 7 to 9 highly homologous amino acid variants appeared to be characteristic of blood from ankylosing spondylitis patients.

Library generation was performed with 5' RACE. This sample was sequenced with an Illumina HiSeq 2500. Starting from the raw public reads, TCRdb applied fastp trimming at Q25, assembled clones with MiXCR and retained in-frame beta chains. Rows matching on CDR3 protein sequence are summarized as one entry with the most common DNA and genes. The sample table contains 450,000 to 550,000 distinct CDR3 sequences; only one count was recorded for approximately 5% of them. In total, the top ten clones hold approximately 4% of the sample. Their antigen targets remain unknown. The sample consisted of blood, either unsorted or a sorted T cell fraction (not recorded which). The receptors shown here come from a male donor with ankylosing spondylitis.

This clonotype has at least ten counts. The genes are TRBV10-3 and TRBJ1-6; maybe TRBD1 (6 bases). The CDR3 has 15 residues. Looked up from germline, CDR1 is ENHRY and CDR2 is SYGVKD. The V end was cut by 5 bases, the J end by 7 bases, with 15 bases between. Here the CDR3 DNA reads TGTGCCATCAGTACCCGGGACATAGAGAATTCACCCCTCCACTTT. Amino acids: CAISTRDIENSPLHF.

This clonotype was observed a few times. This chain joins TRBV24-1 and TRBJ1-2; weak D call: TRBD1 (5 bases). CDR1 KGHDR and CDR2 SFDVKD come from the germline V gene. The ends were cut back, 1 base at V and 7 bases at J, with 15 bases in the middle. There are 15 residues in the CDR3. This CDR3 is CATSDFPGGTVGYTF. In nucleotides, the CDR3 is TGTGCCACCAGTGATTTCCCCGGGGGAACGGTTGGCTACACCTTC.

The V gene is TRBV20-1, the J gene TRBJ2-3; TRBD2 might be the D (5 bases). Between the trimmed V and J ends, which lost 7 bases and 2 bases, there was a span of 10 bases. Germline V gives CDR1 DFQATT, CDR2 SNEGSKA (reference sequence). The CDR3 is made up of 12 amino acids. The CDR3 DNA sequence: TGCAGTGAAGAGGGCCCCACAGATACGCAGTATTTT. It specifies CSEEGPTDTQYF.

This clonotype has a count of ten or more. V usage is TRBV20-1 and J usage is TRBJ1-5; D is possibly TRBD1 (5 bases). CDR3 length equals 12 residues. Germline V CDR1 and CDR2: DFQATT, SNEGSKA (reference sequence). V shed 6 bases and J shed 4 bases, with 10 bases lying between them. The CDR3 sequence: CSATGRNQPQHF. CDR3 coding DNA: TGCAGTGCGACGGGGCGAAATCAGCCCCAGCATTTT.

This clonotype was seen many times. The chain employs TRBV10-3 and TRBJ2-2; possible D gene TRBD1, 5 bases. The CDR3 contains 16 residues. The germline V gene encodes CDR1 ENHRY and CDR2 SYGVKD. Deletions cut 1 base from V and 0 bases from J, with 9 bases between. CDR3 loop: CAISEWGGTNTGELFF. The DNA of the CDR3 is TGTGCCATCAGTGAGTGGGGCGGCACGAACACCGGGGAGCTGTTTTTT.

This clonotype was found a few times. The CDR3 is CSARDEESGYEQYF. The CDR3 DNA sequence: TGCAGTGCTAGAGATGAGGAGAGCGGGTACGAGCAGTACTTC. The chain employs TRBV20-1 and TRBJ2-7; TRBD2 might be the D (6 bases). Trimming shortened V by 0 bases and J by 4 bases, and 13 bases separated the two germline ends. Germline lookup yields CDR1 DFQATT and CDR2 SNEGSKA (reference sequence). This CDR3 comprises 14 residues.

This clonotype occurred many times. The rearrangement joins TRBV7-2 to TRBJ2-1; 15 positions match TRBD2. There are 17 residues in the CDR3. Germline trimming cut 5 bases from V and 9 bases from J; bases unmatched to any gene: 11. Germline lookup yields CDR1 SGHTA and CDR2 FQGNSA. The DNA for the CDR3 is TGTGCCAGCAGCCCTCGGTGGACTAGCGGGAGGGGTGGTGAGCAGTTCTTC. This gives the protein CASSPRWTSGRGGEQFF.

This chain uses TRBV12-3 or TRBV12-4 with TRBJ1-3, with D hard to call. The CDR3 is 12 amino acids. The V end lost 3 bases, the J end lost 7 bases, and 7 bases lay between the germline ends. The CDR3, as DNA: TGTGCCAGCAGTTTCAACGGCAACACCATATATTTT. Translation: CASSFNGNTIYF.

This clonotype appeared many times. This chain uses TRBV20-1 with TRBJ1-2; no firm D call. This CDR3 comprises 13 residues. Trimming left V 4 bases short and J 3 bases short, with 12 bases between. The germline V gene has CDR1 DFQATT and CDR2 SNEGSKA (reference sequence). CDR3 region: CSATLGRHYGYTF. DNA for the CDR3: TGCAGTGCTACCCTGGGGAGACACTATGGCTACACCTTC.